The 28 T cell receptor beta chains below all came from one sample that was sequenced in a study of identical twins. TCRdb re-derived calls from the 5' RACE reads in MiXCR, one entry per CDR3 protein. The repertoire holds 450,000 to 650,000 distinct CDR3 sequences, nearly 10% seen once, with 2.5% to 3.5% in the top ten. The same specimen was also included in a second study, on yellow fever vaccine responses in identical twins.

The sequenced material came from PBMCs. The receptors originated from a young woman in good health.

CDR3 sequence (DNA): TGTGCCAGCAGCTTGAAGGCAGGGTTAACCTACAATGAGCAGTTCTTC. Its translation is CASSLKAGLTYNEQFF. The chain joins TRBV5-6 to TRBJ2-1; tentative D call: TRBD1 (5 bases). Deletions cut 1 base from V and 2 bases from J, with 13 bases between. CDR1 and CDR2 (germline): SGHDT, YYEEEE. This CDR3 is 16 amino acids long.

This chain joins TRBV5-8 and TRBJ2-7; D gene uncertain. Trimming stripped 3 bases from V and 3 bases from J, with 10 bases between. CDR1 is SGHTS, CDR2 YDEGEE, per germline. The length of the CDR3 is 13 residues. The CDR3 coding sequence is TGTGCCAGCAGCTCCACAGACCTCTACGAGCAGTACTTC. It specifies CASSSTDLYEQYF.

V gene TRBV11-3 combines with J gene TRBJ2-1, with D hard to call. Germline values: CDR1 SGHNT, CDR2 YENEEA. The CDR3 sequence is 13 residues long. V lost 0 bases to trimming and J lost 10 bases, with 10 bases between them. The CDR3, as DNA: TGTGCCAGCAGCTTAGATGCCCGCAGGGAGCAGTTCTTC. Its translation: CASSLDARREQFF.

The sample holds a few counts of this clonotype. This chain links TRBV4-2 with TRBJ2-7; a weak D match, TRBD2 (5 bases). In germline, CDR1 is LGHNA, CDR2 YNFKEQ. V lost 1 base to trimming and J lost 4 bases, with 20 bases between them. This CDR3 spans 17 amino acids. CDR3 protein: CASSQVPDWPGNYEQYF. The CDR3 nucleotides read TGTGCCAGCAGCCAAGTTCCGGACTGGCCAGGTAATTACGAGCAGTACTTC.

This clonotype was detected only a few times. The V call is TRBV15, the J call TRBJ2-1; D is possibly TRBD2 (5 bases). The V gene's germline CDR1 is LNHNV and CDR2 YYDKDF (reference sequence). The CDR3 has 18 amino acids. V lost 3 bases and J 4 bases, leaving 22 bases between the germline ends. CDR3 coding DNA: TGTGCCACCAGCAGCGCTCTGGTCGGAGGAACTCCTTACAATGAGCAGTTCTTC. It codes for CATSSALVGGTPYNEQFF.

This clonotype occurred a few times. V is TRBV27 and J is TRBJ2-1; TRBD1 agrees at 8 bases. Germline assignment: CDR1 MNHEY and CDR2 SMNVEV (reference sequence). The CDR3 has 16 residues. Trimming at V came to 5 bases and at J to 10 bases, leaving 16 bases not matched to a gene. The CDR3 sequence: CASSPQGALRIDEQFF. The CDR3 DNA reads as TGTGCCAGCAGTCCCCAGGGGGCCCTAAGAATAGACGAGCAGTTCTTC.

Ten or more counts support this clonotype. The CDR3 loop reads CASSYDPGGGTAYGYTF. The CDR3 DNA follows: TGTGCCAGCAGCTACGACCCAGGAGGGGGAACCGCCTATGGCTACACCTTC. This chain uses TRBV12-3 or TRBV12-4 with TRBJ1-2, with D tentatively TRBD1 (6 bases). This CDR3 comprises 17 residues. V dropped 6 bases and J dropped 4 bases, with 24 bases sitting between them.

This clonotype was observed many times. The V and J genes are TRBV30 and TRBJ2-1; D ambiguous. Deletions cut 3 bases from V and 6 bases from J, with 9 bases between. The CDR3 runs 12 residues. CDR1 and CDR2 from the germline V gene are GTSNPN and SVGIG (reference sequence). The CDR3 protein is CAWSRRANEQFF. The CDR3 DNA reads as TGTGCCTGGAGCCGACGGGCCAATGAGCAGTTCTTC. The full variable domain, completed using reference TRBV30 and TRBJ2-1, is SQTIHQWPATLVQPVGSPLSLECTVEGTSNPNLYWYRQAAGRGLQLLFYSVGIGQISSEVPQNLSASRPQDRQFILSSKKLLLSDSGFYLCAWSRRANEQFFGPGTRLTVL.

This clonotype was seen ten or more times. The chain has TRBV7-3 and TRBJ1-1; D is ambiguous. The ends were cut back, 2 bases at V and 6 bases at J, with 10 bases in the middle. CDR3 length equals 13 residues. The V gene's germline CDR1 is SGHTA and CDR2 FQGTGA. In DNA, the CDR3 is TGTGCCAGCAGCTTATATTCCGGGGCTGAAGCTTTCTTT. As protein: CASSLYSGAEAFF.

This clonotype appeared many times. In nucleotides, the CDR3 is TGCAGTGCTTTACTAGCCTCTGGGGCCAACGTCCTGACTTTC. Translated: CSALLASGANVLTF. The chain carries TRBV20-1 and TRBJ2-6; TRBD2 might be the D (6 bases). Germline lookup yields CDR1 DFQATT and CDR2 SNEGSKA (reference sequence). This CDR3 spans 14 amino acids. V gave up 5 bases and J gave up 0 bases, with 8 bases separating them.

This clonotype was counted a few times. This chain uses TRBV7-2 with TRBJ2-3, with a tentative D call TRBD2 (5 bases). With 5 bases removed from V and 1 base from J, the gap between germline ends came to 19 bases. Looked up from germline, CDR1 is SGHTA and CDR2 is FQGNSA. CDR3 size: 17 residues. The CDR3 loop is CASSKRTRSLGTDTQYF. In DNA, the CDR3 is TGTGCCAGCAGCAAACGAACTAGGAGCCTTGGCACAGATACGCAGTATTTT.

The V and J genes are TRBV7-9 and TRBJ2-7, with D possibly matching TRBD1 (6 bases). Germline loops: CDR1 SEHNR, CDR2 FQNEAQ (reference sequence). The CDR3 is 14 residues long. V dropped 4 bases and J dropped 2 bases, with 12 bases sitting between them. The CDR3 protein is CASSSRDIPYEQYF. The CDR3 DNA reads TGTGCCAGCAGCTCCCGGGACATCCCCTACGAGCAGTACTTC.

A few counts support this clonotype. The rearrangement joins TRBV13 to TRBJ2-1; 11 bases line up with TRBD2. The germline gives CDR1 PRHDT, CDR2 FYEKMQ (reference sequence). This CDR3 spans 17 amino acids. The trim removed 3 bases at V and 6 bases at J, leaving 10 bases unmatched. CDR3 amino acids: CASSFRTSGLGGNEQFF. In DNA form, the CDR3 reads TGTGCCAGCAGCTTCCGGACTAGCGGGTTGGGGGGCAATGAGCAGTTCTTC.

V gene TRBV20-1 combines with J gene TRBJ2-7, with 7 bases fitting TRBD2. The CDR3 is 14 residues long. Germline CDR1 reads DFQATT; CDR2 reads SNEGSKA (reference sequence). Trimming took 6 bases from V and 4 from J; bases not matched to a gene: 12. CDR3 DNA sequence: TGCAGTGCCCAAATCCCGGGACTAATATACGAGCAGTACTTC. Residues: CSAQIPGLIYEQYF.

This clonotype was detected many times. V and J are TRBV7-9 and TRBJ2-2; 7 nucleotides agree with TRBD1. Germline CDR1 SEHNR, CDR2 FQNEAQ (reference sequence). This CDR3 contains 16 residues. With 5 bases clipped from V and 0 bases from J, the junction kept 6 bases outside the gene matches. The DNA for the CDR3 is TGTGCCAGCAGCCCGAGGACAGGATCGAACACCGGGGAGCTGTTTTTT. It translates to CASSPRTGSNTGELFF.

The sample holds a few counts of this clonotype. This chain links TRBV20-1 with TRBJ2-7, with no clear D. The CDR3 loop spans 14 amino acids. Looked up from germline, CDR1 is DFQATT and CDR2 is SNEGSKA (reference sequence). Deletions cut 0 bases from V and 2 bases from J, with 11 bases between. CDR3 loop: CSARDEVGTYEQYF. The CDR3 DNA follows: TGCAGTGCTAGAGACGAAGTGGGTACCTACGAGCAGTACTTC.

The rearrangement links TRBV7-2 to TRBJ2-4, with 8 nucleotides matching TRBD2. The J segment lost 2 bases and the V segment lost 4 bases, leaving 10 bases of the junction unmatched. Looked up from germline, CDR1 is SGHTA and CDR2 is FQGNSA. The CDR3 runs 17 residues. CDR3 residues: CASSSSRGGQPKNIQYF. The CDR3 DNA follows: TGTGCCAGCAGCTCCTCACGGGGGGGCCAACCCAAAAACATTCAGTACTTC.

This clonotype was observed at least ten times. V gene TRBV4-1 combines with J gene TRBJ1-2; weak D call: TRBD1 (5 bases). CDR3 length equals 15 residues. V was trimmed by 3 bases and J by 9 bases, leaving 20 bases between them. CDR1 is MGHRA and CDR2 is YSYEKL in the germline V gene. The CDR3 region has the DNA TGCGCCAGCAGCCAGGTGGACGGGGCCGTAGTTAGCTACACCTTC. It translates to CASSQVDGAVVSYTF.

The V gene is TRBV9, the J gene TRBJ2-7; 7 nucleotides line up with TRBD1. The J segment lost 6 bases and the V segment lost 1 base, leaving 10 bases of the junction unmatched. The germline V gene encodes CDR1 SGDLS and CDR2 YYNGEE. CDR3 size: 15 residues. This chain's CDR3 is CASSVRTGELGEQYF. The CDR3 DNA sequence: TGTGCCAGCAGCGTAAGAACAGGGGAGTTAGGCGAGCAGTACTTC.

This clonotype was seen a handful of times. This chain uses TRBV2 with TRBJ2-1; TRBD2 matches at 7 bases. Germline values: CDR1 SNHLY, CDR2 FYNNEI. J gave up 6 bases and V 4 bases, and 6 bases lay outside the gene matches. The CDR3 is made up of 14 amino acids. In DNA form, the CDR3 reads TGTGCCAGCAGTGTATCCGGGGGGACCAATGAGCAGTTCTTC. Amino acid sequence: CASSVSGGTNEQFF.

This clonotype was detected a few times. The chain employs TRBV29-1 and TRBJ2-2; D is ambiguous. Trimming stripped 7 bases from V and 1 base from J, with 10 bases between. CDR1 and CDR2 from the germline V gene are SQVTM and ANQGSEA. The CDR3 is 13 amino acids. In nucleotides, the CDR3 is TGCAGCGCGACCTTACAGAACACCGGGGAGCTGTTTTTT. It yields the protein CSATLQNTGELFF.

The V and J genes are TRBV28 and TRBJ2-7, with 8 bases identical to TRBD1. Germline V gene data show CDR1 as MDHEN and CDR2 as SYDVKM. This CDR3 comprises 15 residues. V lost 4 bases to trimming and J lost 0 bases; unmatched junction nucleotides: 5. In DNA form, the CDR3 reads TGTGCCAGCAGTTCTGGGACAGGCCACTCCTACGAGCAGTACTTC. The encoded protein is CASSSGTGHSYEQYF.

This clonotype was counted between two and nine times. The J gene is TRBJ2-5, the V gene TRBV6-2 or TRBV6-3, with unresolved D. Between the trimmed V and J ends, which lost 7 bases and 3 bases, there was a span of 12 bases. The CDR3 contains 13 residues. Germline V gene sequence: CDR1 MNHEY, CDR2 SVGEGT. CDR3 region: CASTWQVEETQYF. DNA for the CDR3: TGTGCCAGCACCTGGCAGGTCGAAGAGACCCAGTACTTC.

This clonotype was recorded at least ten times. The chain combines TRBV12-3 or TRBV12-4 with TRBJ1-1; no reliable D call. Trimming removed 7 bases at V and 11 bases at J, with 23 bases between. The CDR3 spans 14 residues. The CDR3 loop is CASKAGGSPGRAFF. In DNA, the CDR3 is TGTGCCAGCAAGGCAGGAGGCTCGCCGGGCAGGGCTTTCTTT.

Only a few counts were recorded for this clonotype. CDR3 coding DNA: TGTGCCAGCAGCATCATACGGTACAATGAGCAGTTCTTC. This codes for CASSIIRYNEQFF. The chain joins TRBV7-9 to TRBJ2-1; D gene unclear. Per the germline V gene, CDR1 is SEHNR and CDR2 is FQNEAQ (reference sequence). Trimming shortened V by 5 bases and J by 4 bases, and 9 bases separated the two germline ends. CDR3 size: 13 residues.

This clonotype was seen more than once but under ten times. This chain uses TRBV27 with TRBJ2-1; 9 bases are a match to TRBD2. This CDR3 contains 16 residues. Trimming at V came to 0 bases and at J to 10 bases, leaving 10 bases not matched to a gene. Germline V CDR1 and CDR2: MNHEY, SMNVEV (reference sequence). The CDR3 DNA reads TGTGCCAGCAGTTTATCGTTGAGAGAGGCGGGAGGGGAGCAGTTCTTC. Protein: CASSLSLREAGGEQFF.

This clonotype was seen a few times. The V gene is TRBV19, the J gene TRBJ2-3, with a tentative D call TRBD1 (6 bases). CDR1 is LNHDA, CDR2 SQIVND, per germline (reference sequence). V was trimmed by 0 bases and J by 4 bases, leaving 17 bases between them. This CDR3 is 17 amino acids long. This chain's CDR3 is CASSIDPLDSGADTQYF. In nucleotides, the CDR3 is TGTGCCAGTAGTATAGATCCACTGGACAGCGGTGCAGATACGCAGTATTTT.

This clonotype was seen more than once but under ten times. The junction differs from germline at one of its ends, possibly a read error. V is TRBV7-2 and J is TRBJ2-1; tentatively, D is TRBD2 (5 bases). The CDR3 runs 16 residues. Germline loops: CDR1 SGHTA, CDR2 FQGNSA. Written as DNA, the CDR3 is TGTGCCAGCAGCTTAAGCGGTCAGGCCTCCCACAATGAGCAGTTCTTC. As protein: CASSLSGQASHNEQFF. The full variable domain, with the rest looked up from reference TRBV7-2 and TRBJ2-1, is GAGVSQSPSNKVTEKGKDVELRCDPISGHTALYWYRQSLGQGLEFLIYFQGNSAPDKSGLPSDRFSAERTGGSVSTLTIQRTQQEDSAVYLCASSLSGQASHNEQFFGPGTRLTVL.